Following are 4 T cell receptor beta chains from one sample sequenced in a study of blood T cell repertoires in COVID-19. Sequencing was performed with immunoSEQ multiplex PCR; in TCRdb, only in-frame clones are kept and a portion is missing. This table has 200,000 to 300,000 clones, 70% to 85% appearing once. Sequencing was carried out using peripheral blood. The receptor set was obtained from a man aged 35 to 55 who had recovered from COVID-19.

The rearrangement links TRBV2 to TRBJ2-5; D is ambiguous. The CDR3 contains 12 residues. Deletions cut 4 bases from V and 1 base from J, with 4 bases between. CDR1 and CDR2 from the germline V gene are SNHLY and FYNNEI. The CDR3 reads CASSASQETQYF. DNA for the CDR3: TGTGCCAGCAGTGCTAGCCAAGAGACCCAGTACTTC.

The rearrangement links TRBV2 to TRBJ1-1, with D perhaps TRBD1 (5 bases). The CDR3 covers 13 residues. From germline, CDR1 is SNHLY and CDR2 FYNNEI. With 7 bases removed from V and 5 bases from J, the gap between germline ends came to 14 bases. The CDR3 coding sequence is TGTGCCAGCAAGGTTATGGGGCCAACTGAAGCTTTCTTT. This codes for CASKVMGPTEAFF.

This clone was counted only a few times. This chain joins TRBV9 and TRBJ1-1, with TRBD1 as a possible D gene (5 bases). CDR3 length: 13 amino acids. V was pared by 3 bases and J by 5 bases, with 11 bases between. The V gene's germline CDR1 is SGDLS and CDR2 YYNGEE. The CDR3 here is CASSARGRTEAFF. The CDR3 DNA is TGTGCCAGCAGCGCCCGGGGGAGAACTGAAGCTTTCTTT.

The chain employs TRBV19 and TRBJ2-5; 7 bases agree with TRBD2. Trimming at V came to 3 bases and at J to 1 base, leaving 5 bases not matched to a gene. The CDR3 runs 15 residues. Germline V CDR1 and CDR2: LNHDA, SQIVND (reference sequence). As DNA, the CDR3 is TGTGCCAGTAGTATTTTCGGGGAGGGCCAAGAGACCCAGTACTTC. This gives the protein CASSIFGEGQETQYF.